This TCR beta chain appears in the sequencing data of a study of CD8 T cells in ankylosing spondylitis. Study-wide findings and caveats: What appeared characteristic of ankylosing spondylitis blood was a TCR beta motif of under 10 highly homologous variants. Reportedly, disease-linked clones are significantly enriched in ankylosing spondylitis patients' matched synovial fluid.

By quantitative 5'-RACE with molecular barcodes, the TCR beta libraries were made. Using its own MiXCR run on the 5' RACE reads, TCRdb lists one record per CDR3 protein. The repertoire includes more than 250,000 distinct CDR3 sequences, less than 10% of them detected once, and approximately 15% sits in the top ten. Turning to this clonotype: Its antigen remains unidentified.

Germline V CDR1 and CDR2: SEHNR, FQNEAQ (reference sequence). The CDR3 is 13 residues long. Trimming took 5 bases from V and 5 from J, leaving 13 bases between them. The receptor was derived from a male donor with ankylosing spondylitis. V usage is TRBV7-9 and J usage is TRBJ2-7, with D maybe TRBD2 (6 bases). Input material: blood, either unsorted or a sorted T cell fraction (not recorded which). The CDR3 sequence is CASSRGISDEQYF. In nucleotides, the CDR3 is TGTGCCAGCAGCCGCGGGATTAGTGACGAGCAGTACTTC.